The 14 T cell receptor beta chains presented below share a single source sample, sequenced in a study of early stage breast cancer tumors. This table comes from immunoSEQ multiplex PCR, and its TCRdb copy is limited to in-frame clones, with some not included. The repertoire holds approximately 54,000 clones, over 75% seen once, with 3.4% in the top ten. The source material was blood. These receptors originate from a person aged 40 to 50 with breast cancer.

The chain couples TRBV5-5 to TRBJ2-1; D gene ambiguous. V dropped 1 base and J dropped 9 bases, with 11 bases sitting between them. The CDR3 extends over 13 amino acids. CDR1 and CDR2 from the germline V gene are SGHKS and YYEKEE (reference sequence). The CDR3 loop reads CASSLSGRGEQFF. In DNA form, the CDR3 reads TGTGCCAGCAGCTTGTCCGGCCGCGGTGAGCAGTTCTTC.

The chain links TRBV6-1 to TRBJ2-5; D is unclear. Germline assignment: CDR1 MNHNS and CDR2 SASEGT. Trimming left V 5 bases short and J 0 bases short, with 4 bases between. The CDR3 is 12 amino acids. The CDR3 coding sequence is TGTGCCAGCAGTCCTTACCAAGAGACCCAGTACTTC. Encoded protein: CASSPYQETQYF.

This sequence joins TRBV10-3 and TRBJ2-7, with 9 bases fitting TRBD2. The CDR3 has 16 amino acids. Losses at the gene ends were 8 bases for V and 9 bases for J; bases not matched to a gene: 20. In germline, CDR1 is ENHRY, CDR2 SYGVKD. The CDR3 nucleotides read TGTGCCATCCACTCCGGGGGGGCTAGCGGGACTCTCGCGCAGTACTTC. This codes for CAIHSGGASGTLAQYF.

CDR3 sequence reads: CASSLAENTGELFF. CDR3 DNA sequence: TGTGCCAGCAGCTTAGCGGAGAACACCGGGGAGCTGTTTTTT. This chain connects TRBV7-2 to TRBJ2-2, with unresolved D. CDR3 length equals 14 residues. Germline-derived CDR1 and CDR2 are SGHTA and FQGNSA. V shed 0 bases and J shed 1 base, with 3 bases lying between them.

A few counts support this clone. The V gene is TRBV30, the J gene TRBJ2-2; D call uncertain. There are 11 residues in the CDR3. CDR1 GTSNPN and CDR2 SVGIG come from the germline V gene (reference sequence). The V end lost 4 bases, the J end lost 6 bases, and 6 bases lay between the germline ends. CDR3 sequence: CAWMRPGELFF. The CDR3 DNA sequence: TGTGCCTGGATGAGGCCCGGGGAGCTGTTTTTT.

Remarks on this clone: One junction end disagrees with the germline gene, perhaps due to a read error. J is TRBJ2-1 and V is TRBV7-7; D is uncertain. CDR3 length equals 14 residues. Germline CDR1 reads SSHAT; CDR2 reads FNYEAQ (reference sequence). CDR3 sequence (DNA): TGTGCTAGCAGCCCCCGCCTCGAGCACAATGAGCAGTTCTTC. Translating it yields CASSPRLEHNEQFF. The full variable domain, rest sourced from reference TRBV7-7 and TRBJ2-1, is GAGVSQSPRYKVTKRGQDVTLRCDPISSHATLYWYQQALGQGPEFLTYFNYEAQPDKSGLPSDRFSAERPEGSISTLTIQRTEQRDSAMYRCASSPRLEHNEQFFGPGTRLTVL.

The DNA for the CDR3 is TGCGCCAGGGGACAGGGACCAAATGAGCAGTTCTTC. It translates to CARGQGPNEQFF. The V and J genes are TRBV5-1 and TRBJ2-1, with 9 bases aligning to TRBD1. The V segment lost 8 bases and the J segment 7 bases; nucleotides outside the gene matches: 4. CDR1 SGHRS and CDR2 YFSETQ come from the germline V gene. The CDR3 is made up of 12 amino acids.

This chain links TRBV29-1 with TRBJ2-1; no definite D call. The germline V gene encodes CDR1 SQVTM and CDR2 ANQGSEA. V lost 3 bases to trimming and J lost 0 bases, with 6 bases between them. The CDR3 runs to 13 residues. CDR3 coding DNA: TGCAGCGTTGAGCAGGTCTCCTACAATGAGCAGTTCTTC. It translates to CSVEQVSYNEQFF.

The V gene is TRBV7-2, the J gene TRBJ1-3; D call uncertain. The CDR3 totals 15 residues. The germline CDR1 and CDR2 sequences are SGHTA and FQGNSA. Trimming took off 5 bases at V and 6 bases at J, with 17 bases between the two ends. The CDR3 DNA reads TGTGCCAGCAGCCCTCAATCGGGAGAAGCAAACACCATATATTTT. It encodes CASSPQSGEANTIYF.

The chain links TRBV15 to TRBJ1-1, with D unresolved. Per germline, CDR1 LNHNV and CDR2 YYDKDF (reference sequence). The CDR3 has 13 amino acids. V was cut by 8 bases and J by 2 bases, with 12 bases left in between. CDR3 sequence reads: CATLREENTEAFF. CDR3 DNA sequence: TGTGCCACCTTGAGGGAGGAAAACACTGAAGCTTTCTTT.

This chain uses TRBV5-4 with TRBJ2-7; D unresolved. Germline CDR1 is SGHNT and CDR2 is YYREEE (reference sequence). This CDR3 spans 15 amino acids. V dropped 0 bases and J dropped 4 bases, with 14 bases sitting between them. CDR3 sequence: CASSLAGPVAYEQYF. The DNA of the CDR3 is TGTGCCAGCAGCTTGGCCGGCCCCGTGGCTTACGAGCAGTACTTC. Together with reference TRBV5-4 and TRBJ2-7, the CDR3 gives the full variable domain: ETGVTQSPTHLIKTRGQQVTLRCSSQSGHNTVSWYQQALGQGPQFIFQYYREEENGRGNFPPRFSGLQFPNYSSELNVNALELDDSALYLCASSLAGPVAYEQYFGPGTRLTVT.

CDR3 nucleotide sequence: TGTGCCAGCAGCTTGACGGGACTAGCGGGAGTAGGCGAGCAGTACTTC. Amino acids: CASSLTGLAGVGEQYF. The chain employs TRBV7-2 and TRBJ2-7, with 14 bases fitting TRBD2. This CDR3 region has 16 residues. The V segment lost 3 bases and the J segment 6 bases; nucleotides outside the gene matches: 7. Germline CDR1 reads SGHTA; CDR2 reads FQGNSA. The full variable domain, completed using reference TRBV7-2 and TRBJ2-7, is GAGVSQSPSNKVTEKGKDVELRCDPISGHTALYWYRQSLGQGLEFLIYFQGNSAPDKSGLPSDRFSAERTGGSVSTLTIQRTQQEDSAVYLCASSLTGLAGVGEQYFGPGTRLTVT.

The J gene is TRBJ1-1, the V gene TRBV4-1; D might be TRBD1 (5 bases). This CDR3 contains 15 residues. V lost 0 bases to trimming and J lost 4 bases, with 12 bases between them. Germline CDR1 and CDR2: MGHRA and YSYEKL. CDR3 in DNA: TGCGCCAGCAGCCAAGAGCAGGGTCAGGGCACTGAAGCTTTCTTT. This codes for CASSQEQGQGTEAFF.

The rearrangement joins TRBV10-3 to TRBJ2-1, with 12 bases lining up with TRBD2. The CDR3 runs to 18 residues. Germline V gene lookup returns CDR1 ENHRY and CDR2 SYGVKD. The V and J ends lost 3 bases and 3 bases, in that order; junction bases with no gene match: 9. CDR3 amino acids: CAISDRRPSGRVYNEQFF. The CDR3 nucleotides are TGTGCCATCAGTGACCGTAGGCCTAGCGGGAGGGTCTACAATGAGCAGTTCTTC.